Presented here are 17 T cell receptor beta chains from one specimen sequenced in a study of metastatic and nonmetastatic thyroid tumors. Thyroid surgery was performed in patients who had received no treatment beforehand. Via MiXCR, TCRdb re-called the PCR reads. In the table there are tens of thousands of clones, roughly 14% of which are singletons. The sequenced sample consisted of blood. The receptors were sampled from a female donor with papillary thyroid cancer or a benign thyroid nodule (not recorded which). Some clones in this sample may be carry-over from other donors' samples.

This clone has a handful of counts. The rearrangement links TRBV6-1 to TRBJ1-1; 7 bases line up with TRBD1. Germline CDR1 and CDR2: MNHNS and SASEGT. The CDR3 covers 12 residues. V lost 6 bases and J lost 6; bases outside the gene matches: 4. The CDR3 region has the DNA TGTGCCAGCAGGACAGGGAGAGCTGAAGCTTTCTTT. Residues: CASRTGRAEAFF.

This clone was recorded many times. V and J are TRBV3-1 and TRBJ2-7; no firm D call. Germline V lookup: CDR1 LGHDT, CDR2 YNNKEL (reference sequence). The CDR3 consists of 13 residues. V lost 1 base and J lost 5, with 9 bases in between. The CDR3 region is CASSQANRDEQYF. As DNA, the CDR3 is TGTGCCAGCAGCCAAGCGAATAGAGACGAGCAGTACTTC.

The table lists this clone with many counts. The chain is built from TRBV7-2 and TRBJ2-7, with TRBD2 matching over 8 bases. Germline CDR1 reads SGHTA; CDR2 reads FQGNSA. The CDR3 runs to 14 residues. V trimming: 3 bases; J trimming: 0 bases; junction bases outside the gene matches: 1. The CDR3 DNA is TGTGCCAGCAGCTTCCGGGAGGGCTCCTACGAGCAGTACTTC. The encoded protein is CASSFREGSYEQYF.

In its sample, this clone was seen many times. The chain carries TRBV2 and TRBJ1-6; D unclear. The CDR3 has 14 amino acids. V lost 4 bases and J 9 bases, leaving 13 bases between the germline ends. CDR1 is SNHLY, CDR2 FYNNEI, per germline. CDR3 in amino acids: CASSGWQVGSPLHF. The CDR3 DNA sequence: TGTGCCAGCAGTGGGTGGCAGGTTGGTTCACCCCTCCACTTT.

This clone was counted many times. This chain uses TRBV29-1 with TRBJ2-1; 7 bases are shared with TRBD1. The germline gives CDR1 SQVTM, CDR2 ANQGSEA. CDR3 size: 18 residues. The V and J ends lost 3 bases and 6 bases, in that order; junction bases with no gene match: 20. The CDR3 spells CSVETPPDRRIYFNEQFF. The CDR3 DNA is TGCAGCGTTGAGACCCCCCCGGACAGGCGGATTTACTTCAATGAGCAGTTCTTC.

This clone was seen many times. The chain joins TRBV4-1 to TRBJ1-1, with 7 bases aligning to TRBD1. V lost 6 bases to trimming and J lost 1 base; unmatched junction nucleotides: 5. The CDR3 runs 14 residues. Germline V gene lookup returns CDR1 MGHRA and CDR2 YSYEKL. This CDR3 is CASSRGQKNTEAFF. The CDR3 bases are TGCGCCAGCAGTAGGGGGCAGAAGAACACTGAAGCTTTCTTT.

This clone is labeled medium-sized. The chain employs TRBV27 and TRBJ1-2; 11 bases fit TRBD1. This CDR3 spans 16 amino acids. Germline loops: CDR1 MNHEY, CDR2 SMNVEV (reference sequence). V shed 5 bases, J shed 3 bases, and the junction held 8 bases outside the gene matches. The DNA for the CDR3 is TGTGCCAGCAGTAAAACGGGACAGGGGGGCTACTATGGCTACACCTTC. Encoded protein: CASSKTGQGGYYGYTF.

This clone was observed a handful of times. A read error may be the cause here, since a much bigger clone is one base away. The CDR3 DNA sequence: TGTGCCAGCAGCTCCCGACAGGGGGTAGGCACTGGAGCTTTCTTT. Residues: CASSSRQGVGTGAFF. The V call is TRBV11-2, the J call TRBJ1-1, with 9 positions matching TRBD1. CDR1 and CDR2 (germline): SGHAT, FQNNGV. This CDR3 has 15 amino acids.

In its sample, this clone was seen many times. This chain links TRBV29-1 with TRBJ1-1, with TRBD1 matching over 7 bases. The V and J ends lost 0 bases and 6 bases, in that order; junction bases with no gene match: 10. Germline V gives CDR1 SQVTM, CDR2 ANQGSEA. The CDR3 has 15 residues. This CDR3 is CSVEDPTGLGAEAFF. The DNA of the CDR3 is TGCAGCGTTGAAGATCCGACAGGGTTAGGGGCTGAAGCTTTCTTT. Variable domain in full (rest from reference TRBV29-1 and TRBJ1-1): SAVISQKPSRDICQRGTSLTIQCQVDSQVTMMFWYRQQPGQSLTLIATANQGSEATYESGFVIDKFPISRPNLTFSTLTVSNMSPEDSSIYLCSVEDPTGLGAEAFFGQGTRLTVV.

The J gene is TRBJ2-7, the V gene TRBV5-1; 10 nucleotides line up with TRBD2. The CDR3 extends over 16 amino acids. Looked up from germline, CDR1 is SGHRS and CDR2 is YFSETQ. V lost 4 bases, J lost 2 bases, and 9 bases stayed unmatched. The CDR3: CASSGGGTSAAYEQYF. As DNA, the CDR3 is TGCGCCAGCAGCGGCGGCGGGACTAGCGCAGCCTACGAGCAGTACTTC. Complete variable domain (other parts from reference TRBV5-1 and TRBJ2-7): KAGVTQTPRYLIKTRGQQVTLSCSPISGHRSVSWYQQTPGQGLQFLFEYFSETQRNKGNFPGRFSGRQFSNSRSEMNVSTLELGDSALYLCASSGGGTSAAYEQYFGPGTRLTVT.

Turning to this clone: Germline and junction disagree at one end, which may indicate a read error. The V and J genes are TRBV20-1 and TRBJ2-3; D remains unclear. Germline V lookup: CDR1 DFQATT, CDR2 SNEGSKA (reference sequence). This CDR3 spans 12 amino acids. The CDR3 sequence: CSAPELTDTQCF. The CDR3 bases are TGCAGTGCTCCGGAACTCACAGATACTCAGTGTTTT.

This clone was counted ten times or more. The chain links TRBV11-3 to TRBJ2-1; 8 nucleotides match TRBD1. Germline V lookup: CDR1 SGHNT, CDR2 YENEEA. The CDR3 spans 17 residues. V dropped 5 bases and J dropped 2; count of bases not matched to a gene: 11. The CDR3 nucleotides read TGTGCCAGCAGCCCTAGACAGGGGAGCTCTGCCTACAATGAGCAGTTCTTC. Its translation: CASSPRQGSSAYNEQFF. The full variable domain, in which reference TRBV11-3 and TRBJ2-1 provide the parts outside the CDR3, is EAGVVQSPRYKIIEKKQPVAFWCNPISGHNTLYWYLQNLGQGPELLIRYENEEAVDDSQLPKDRFSAERLKGVDSTLKIQPAELGDSAVYLCASSPRQGSSAYNEQFFGPGTRLTVL.

In its sample, this clone is medium-sized. The sample carries other DNA sequences with the same CDR3. The CDR3 protein is CASSPWASGGYNEQFF. CDR3 DNA sequence: TGTGCCAGCAGTCCCTGGGCTAGCGGGGGATACAATGAGCAGTTCTTC. The V call is TRBV28, the J call TRBJ2-1; 10 bases map to TRBD2. Germline assignment: CDR1 MDHEN and CDR2 SYDVKM. The CDR3 contains 16 residues. Trimming removed 5 bases from V and 4 bases from J; junction bases left unmatched: 8.

Many counts were recorded for this clone. This CDR3 reads CSASRDRNYGYTF. The CDR3 DNA reads TGCAGTGCTAGTAGGGACAGAAACTATGGCTACACCTTC. V is TRBV20-1 and J is TRBJ1-2; 7 nucleotides line up with TRBD1. From germline, CDR1 is DFQATT and CDR2 SNEGSKA (reference sequence). V shed 3 bases and J 2 bases; nucleotides not matched to a gene: 3. This CDR3 is built from 13 residues.

There are many counts of this clone. This chain joins TRBV6-1 and TRBJ2-5; TRBD1 agrees at 9 bases. Trimming cost V 6 bases and J 9 bases; bases outside gene matches: 8. CDR1 and CDR2 from the germline V gene are MNHNS and SASEGT. The CDR3 contains 13 residues. DNA for the CDR3: TGTGCCAGCAGGGCCGGGACAGGGATGTCCCAGTACTTC. This gives the protein CASRAGTGMSQYF.

This clone was detected ten times or more. The gene calls are TRBV7-3 and TRBJ2-2, with TRBD1 as a possible D gene (5 bases). CDR3 length: 15 residues. The V and J ends lost 6 bases and 6 bases respectively, with 17 bases between them. The V gene's germline CDR1 is SGHTA and CDR2 FQGTGA. CDR3 in amino acids: CASSRKISGSGELFF. The CDR3 DNA is TGTGCCAGCAGTCGCAAAATTTCAGGGTCCGGGGAGCTGTTTTTT.

This clone was recorded at least ten times. The V call is TRBV11-1, the J call TRBJ2-7, with 7 nucleotides matching TRBD1. Trimming took 0 bases from V and 3 from J; bases not matched to a gene: 8. The CDR3 has 16 amino acids. Germline-derived CDR1 and CDR2 are SGHAT and FQDESV (reference sequence). CDR3 in DNA: TGTGCCAGCAGCTTAGCCACGGGACAGAACTTCTACGAGCAGTACTTC. Encoded protein: CASSLATGQNFYEQYF.